The entry below gives a single T cell receptor beta chain sequence along with its context. Its antigen is as yet unknown. CDR3 length: 16 amino acids. Trimming cost V 3 bases and J 0 bases, with 9 bases left between them. Looked up from germline, CDR1 is LGHNA and CDR2 is YSLEER. Using a J-beta primer mix together with a sample-barcoded 5' primer, a second PCR was run for roughly 6 to 12 cycles. TCRdb fed the 5' RACE reads into MiXCR, producing one record per CDR3 protein. Of around 620,000 distinct CDR3 sequences listed, roughly a quarter are singletons. This sample is drawn from a study of blood T cells in healthy people across ages. Study-level points and caveats: Roughly linearly, TCR beta diversity per million T cells fell as age increased. The unsorted PBMCs prevented any conclusive comparison of naive versus antigen-experienced cells.

Sequenced: blood. The chain uses TRBV4-3 and TRBJ2-6; D uncertain. This receptor was identified in a woman in her 70s in good health. This CDR3 is CASSQGRASGANVLTF. CDR3 DNA: TGCGCCAGCAGCCAGGGTAGGGCCTCTGGGGCCAACGTCCTGACTTTC.